This record looks at one T cell receptor beta chain sequence and its context. What it binds is not known. The data stem from a study of T cell responses to AZD1222 COVID-19 vaccine. Study outcomes and limitations: White British donors predominated, females outnumbered males, and clonal diversity was possibly underestimated.

The CDR3 covers 12 residues. Germline V gene sequence: CDR1 SGHVS, CDR2 FQNEAQ. V was cut by 5 bases and J by 6 bases, with 11 bases left in between. Measured with immunoSEQ multiplex PCR; TCRdb has only the in-frame clones, and not every one. The table shows approximately 150,000 clones, with over 90% occurring only once. Sample: peripheral blood, taken on day 0 of MenACWY control vaccination. This receptor was identified in an adult in good health. The rearrangement uses TRBV7-8 and TRBJ2-7; D might be TRBD1 (6 bases). This chain's CDR3 is CASSLGGREQYF. The CDR3 DNA reads as TGTGCCAGCAGCCTAGGGGGACGCGAGCAGTACTTC.